This TCR beta chain is drawn from a study of neurological immune-mediated disorders. Via MiXCR, TCRdb re-called the 5' RACE reads, giving one row per CDR3 protein. The sample records some 71,000 distinct CDR3 sequences, roughly 10% being singletons. V dropped 5 bases and J dropped 5; count of bases not matched to a gene: 7. CDR3 length equals 14 residues. Per germline, CDR1 SGHTA and CDR2 FQGNSA. Time point denoted: longitudinal time-point 1 (baseline). The table lists this clonotype with many counts. This TCR came from a man aged 25-45 years in good health. The chain recombines TRBV7-2 with TRBJ2-3; 7 bases are a match to TRBD1. The source material was PBMCs. Here the CDR3 reads CASSATGVGDTQYF. CDR3 DNA: TGTGCCAGCAGCGCTACAGGGGTTGGAGATACGCAGTATTTT.